Below, 27 T cell receptor beta chains from the same sample are listed, as sequenced in a study of T cells after yellow fever vaccination. MiXCR was run by TCRdb on the 5' RACE reads, yielding one entry per CDR3 protein. The repertoire includes 500,000 to 650,000 distinct CDR3 sequences, about 17% of them detected once, and around a sixth sits in the top ten. The source material was PBMCs, sampled 4 to 5 days after the first yellow fever vaccination. These receptors were taken from a man between 18 and 29 years old who received the YFV17D yellow fever vaccine.

This clonotype was found many times. The chain uses TRBV7-9 and TRBJ2-3; 8 positions match TRBD2. This CDR3 spans 15 amino acids. The V gene end was trimmed by 5 bases and the J gene end by 2 bases; junction bases not matched to a gene: 6. Germline V gene lookup returns CDR1 SEHNR and CDR2 FQNEAQ (reference sequence). The CDR3 DNA is TGTGCCAGCAGCGCCGGGACTAGTATCACAGATACGCAGTATTTT. It specifies CASSAGTSITDTQYF.

This clonotype was detected only a few times. The chain recombines TRBV7-6 with TRBJ2-7; 13 bases map to TRBD2. V shed 4 bases, J shed 2 bases, and the junction held 2 bases outside the gene matches. Germline CDR1 SGHVS, CDR2 FNYEAQ. The length of the CDR3 is 15 residues. CDR3 region: CASSSGLAGAYEQYF. Here the CDR3 DNA reads TGTGCCAGCAGCTCCGGACTAGCGGGGGCCTACGAGCAGTACTTC.

This clonotype was seen ten or more times. The chain couples TRBV5-1 to TRBJ2-1; D is perhaps TRBD1 (5 bases). This CDR3 contains 13 residues. The V end lost 4 bases, the J end lost 8 bases, and 13 bases lay between the germline ends. In germline, CDR1 is SGHRS, CDR2 YFSETQ. This chain's CDR3 is CASSPRVGDEQFF. The CDR3 DNA reads as TGCGCCAGCAGCCCCAGGGTTGGGGATGAGCAGTTCTTC.

The rearrangement joins TRBV9 to TRBJ2-1; 10 bases are a match to TRBD2. With 1 base clipped from V and 7 bases from J, the junction kept 5 bases outside the gene matches. CDR1 and CDR2 from the germline V gene are SGDLS and YYNGEE. CDR3 size: 15 residues. DNA for the CDR3: TGTGCCAGCAGCGTATCTAGCGGGGGTGGGAATGAGCAGTTCTTC. As protein: CASSVSSGGGNEQFF. The whole variable domain, remainder taken from reference TRBV9 and TRBJ2-1, is DSGVTQTPKHLITATGQRVTLRCSPRSGDLSVYWYQQSLDQGLQFLIQYYNGEERAKGNILERFSAQQFPDLHSELNLSSLELGDSALYFCASSVSSGGGNEQFFGPGTRLTVL.

This rearrangement joins TRBV20-1 to TRBJ1-3; no reliable D call. The CDR3 has 13 amino acids. The germline V gene encodes CDR1 DFQATT and CDR2 SNEGSKA (reference sequence). Trimming left V 3 bases short and J 0 bases short, with 6 bases between. Here the CDR3 reads CSASFDSGNTIYF. CDR3 DNA: TGCAGTGCTAGCTTCGACTCTGGAAACACCATATATTTT.

This clonotype was observed many times. The chain is built from TRBV11-2 and TRBJ2-3; 12 bases agree with TRBD2. Unmatched junction bases numbered 6, after V lost 6 bases and J lost 5 bases. Germline V gives CDR1 SGHAT, CDR2 FQNNGV. CDR3 length: 15 residues. For the CDR3, the DNA is TGTGCCAGCAGTCCTAGCGGGGGGGCCGTAGATACGCAGTATTTT. It is translated as CASSPSGGAVDTQYF.

This clonotype occurred a few times. The chain has TRBV15 and TRBJ2-1; D might be TRBD1 or TRBD2, each matching 5 bases. This CDR3 region has 12 residues. The germline gives CDR1 LNHNV, CDR2 YYDKDF (reference sequence). V was clipped by 5 bases and J by 10 bases, with 12 bases between them. CDR3 DNA: TGTGCCACCAGCGGGCCTTGGGGGGAGCAGTTCTTC. Residues: CATSGPWGEQFF.

This clonotype was counted between two and nine times. The chain links TRBV14 to TRBJ2-7; D remains unclear. The CDR3 covers 12 residues. V lost 2 bases, J lost 3 bases, and 5 bases lay in between. From germline, CDR1 is SGHDN and CDR2 FVKESK. The CDR3 sequence is CASSQLNYEQYF. The CDR3 nucleotides read TGTGCCAGCAGCCAACTAAACTACGAGCAGTACTTC.

This clonotype appeared a few times. The genes are TRBV20-1 and TRBJ2-5; tentative D call: TRBD1 (5 bases). Trimming took off 5 bases at V and 2 bases at J, with 12 bases between the two ends. There are 13 residues in the CDR3. Germline-derived CDR1 and CDR2 are DFQATT and SNEGSKA (reference sequence). The DNA for the CDR3 is TGCAGTGCTCTGACAGAGAAACAAGAGACCCAGTACTTC. Translating it yields CSALTEKQETQYF.

This clonotype came up a few times. The chain has TRBV2 and TRBJ2-3; 13 nucleotides line up with TRBD2. The CDR3 is 17 amino acids. With 7 bases clipped from V and 0 bases from J, the junction kept 7 bases outside the gene matches. Germline assignment: CDR1 SNHLY and CDR2 FYNNEI. CDR3 protein: CASKLAGGISSTDTQYF. In nucleotides, the CDR3 is TGTGCCAGCAAACTAGCGGGGGGGATTTCTAGCACAGATACGCAGTATTTT.

The V gene is TRBV4-2, the J gene TRBJ1-5; D not resolved. There are 14 residues in the CDR3. V was cut by 0 bases and J by 6 bases, with 9 bases left in between. Looked up from germline, CDR1 is LGHNA and CDR2 is YNFKEQ. The CDR3, as DNA: TGTGCCAGCAGCCAAGATTTGCTCGGTCAGCCCCAGCATTTT. Protein sequence: CASSQDLLGQPQHF.

J is TRBJ1-3 and V is TRBV12-5; no definite D call. V was trimmed by 3 bases and J by 0 bases, leaving 18 bases between them. The germline gives CDR1 LGHNT, CDR2 FRNRAP. CDR3 size: 18 residues. CDR3 sequence reads: CASGFFLPRSSSGNTIYF. Written as DNA, the CDR3 is TGTGCTAGTGGTTTCTTCCTTCCACGGTCGAGCTCTGGAAACACCATATATTTT.

The chain joins TRBV15 to TRBJ2-1, with 10 positions matching TRBD1. With V trimmed by 5 bases and J by 10 bases, 11 bases remained unmatched. Germline CDR1 LNHNV, CDR2 YYDKDF (reference sequence). The CDR3 extends over 15 amino acids. The CDR3, as DNA: TGTGCCACCAGCGGAACCGGGACAGGGGCGGAAGAGCAGTTCTTC. Residues: CATSGTGTGAEEQFF. The full variable domain, its missing parts supplied by reference TRBV15 and TRBJ2-1, is DAMVIQNPRYQVTQFGKPVTLSCSQTLNHNVMYWYQQKSSQAPKLLFHYYDKDFNNEADTPDNFQSRRPNTSFCFLDIRSPGLGDTAMYLCATSGTGTGAEEQFFGPGTRLTVL.

V usage is TRBV28 and J usage is TRBJ2-1, with D maybe TRBD1 (6 bases). Trimming shortened V by 5 bases and J by 2 bases, and 10 bases separated the two germline ends. CDR1 is MDHEN, CDR2 SYDVKM, per germline. CDR3 length: 14 residues. CDR3 DNA: TGTGCCAGCAGTCCAGGGGCCACCTACAATGAGCAGTTCTTC. Encoded protein: CASSPGATYNEQFF.

A few counts support this clonotype. The chain joins TRBV5-4 to TRBJ2-4; TRBD2 is a possible D gene (5 bases). The CDR3 contains 15 residues. The germline CDR1 and CDR2 sequences are SGHNT and YYREEE (reference sequence). V was shortened by 2 bases and J by 0 bases, with 9 bases between the two germline ends. The CDR3 DNA is TGTGCCAGCAGCTTAGATGGGAGAGCCAAAAACATTCAGTACTTC. It codes for CASSLDGRAKNIQYF.

This rearrangement joins TRBV7-2 to TRBJ2-5; D is unclear. The CDR3 is 13 residues long. The germline V and J ends were trimmed by 4 bases and 5 bases, with 11 bases remaining between them. Germline-derived CDR1 and CDR2 are SGHTA and FQGNSA. The CDR3 sequence is CASSSAFKETQYF. The CDR3 region has the DNA TGTGCCAGCAGCTCGGCGTTTAAGGAGACCCAGTACTTC.

This clonotype turned up a few times. The rearrangement links TRBV5-5 to TRBJ1-2, with TRBD1 matching 7 bases. This CDR3 is 17 amino acids long. Trimming cost V 1 base and J 0 bases; bases outside gene matches: 9. Per germline, CDR1 SGHKS and CDR2 YYEKEE (reference sequence). DNA for the CDR3: TGTGCCAGCAGCTTGACGACAGGGAGAATAGCTAACTATGGCTACACCTTC. It yields the protein CASSLTTGRIANYGYTF.

This clonotype was observed a few times. V is TRBV6-1 and J is TRBJ1-2, with 8 bases that match TRBD1. V lost 6 bases, J lost 2 bases, and 5 bases stayed unmatched. The CDR3 spans 14 residues. Germline loops: CDR1 MNHNS, CDR2 SASEGT. The CDR3 protein is CASRKQGGNYGYTF. DNA of the CDR3: TGTGCCAGCAGGAAACAGGGGGGCAACTATGGCTACACCTTC.

The chain links TRBV20-1 to TRBJ1-4; D remains ambiguous. The CDR3 covers 12 residues. Germline CDR1 and CDR2: DFQATT and SNEGSKA (reference sequence). The V end lost 7 bases, the J end lost 9 bases, and 15 bases lay between the germline ends. CDR3 nucleotides: TGCAGTGTCGGCCTCTACCCCCAAAAACTGTTTTTT. It translates to CSVGLYPQKLFF.

V gene TRBV5-4 combines with J gene TRBJ2-3; 7 nucleotides agree with TRBD2. The V segment lost 0 bases and the J segment 0 bases; nucleotides outside the gene matches: 4. Per the germline V gene, CDR1 is SGHNT and CDR2 is YYREEE (reference sequence). The CDR3 contains 16 residues. The CDR3: CASSLGSGVSTDTQYF. In nucleotides, the CDR3 is TGTGCCAGCAGCTTGGGGAGCGGGGTCAGCACAGATACGCAGTATTTT.

The chain combines TRBV11-2 with TRBJ2-7, with D perhaps matching TRBD1 (5 bases). The germline gives CDR1 SGHAT, CDR2 FQNNGV. Trimming removed 10 bases at V and 0 bases at J, with 16 bases between. This CDR3 is built from 14 residues. This CDR3 reads CANPRKTDSYEQYV. The DNA for the CDR3 is TGTGCCAACCCGCGCAAGACAGACTCCTACGAGCAGTACGTC.

This clonotype was picked up a small number of times. The V gene is TRBV20-1, the J gene TRBJ1-4; 7 nucleotides align to TRBD1. Germline CDR1 and CDR2: DFQATT and SNEGSKA (reference sequence). J lost 3 bases, V lost 6 bases, and 4 bases had no gene match. There are 13 residues in the CDR3. As DNA, the CDR3 is TGCAGTGCAACAGGGGAGTCTAATGAAAAACTGTTTTTT. It is translated as CSATGESNEKLFF.

The gene calls are TRBV18 and TRBJ2-5; D possibly corresponds to TRBD1 (5 bases). This CDR3 spans 14 amino acids. Germline V gene data show CDR1 as KGHSH and CDR2 as LQKENI. With 1 base removed from V and 3 bases from J, the gap between germline ends came to 9 bases. The CDR3 reads CASSPRRGEETQYF. The CDR3 nucleotides are TGTGCCAGCTCACCACGAAGGGGTGAAGAGACCCAGTACTTC.

This clonotype was seen a few times. The V gene is TRBV10-3, the J gene TRBJ2-5; maybe TRBD2 (7 bases). V was trimmed by 9 bases and J by 2 bases, leaving 19 bases between them. The CDR3 is 15 amino acids. Germline lookup yields CDR1 ENHRY and CDR2 SYGVKD. The CDR3 protein is CAISDTGREQETQYF. The CDR3 nucleotides read TGTGCCATTTCTGATACAGGGAGGGAACAAGAGACCCAGTACTTC.

This clonotype showed up many times. V and J are TRBV3-1 and TRBJ1-1, with D uncertain. Trimming took 0 bases from V and 3 from J, leaving 2 bases between them. The CDR3 extends over 12 amino acids. Germline CDR1 and CDR2: LGHDT and YNNKEL (reference sequence). CDR3 in amino acids: CASSQEDTEAFF. DNA of the CDR3: TGTGCCAGCAGCCAAGAGGACACTGAAGCTTTCTTT.

The V call is TRBV11-1, the J call TRBJ1-1; 7 nucleotides line up with TRBD1. V lost 1 base to trimming and J lost 3 bases; unmatched junction nucleotides: 14. The CDR3 sequence is 18 residues long. Germline loops: CDR1 SGHAT, CDR2 FQDESV (reference sequence). The DNA for the CDR3 is TGTGCCAGCAGCTTAGGGGGCCAGACAGGGAGTAGCTACACTGAAGCTTTCTTT. This encodes CASSLGGQTGSSYTEAFF.

This chain links TRBV29-1 with TRBJ2-5, with D perhaps matching TRBD2 (5 bases). Germline values: CDR1 SQVTM, CDR2 ANQGSEA. V was pared by 1 base and J by 5 bases, with 11 bases between. CDR3 length: 13 amino acids. Here the CDR3 reads CSVEVRRSETQYF. In DNA form, the CDR3 reads TGCAGCGTTGAAGTAAGGAGGTCGGAGACCCAGTACTTC.